Below, 5 T cell receptor beta chains from the same sample are listed, as sequenced in a study of shared clonotypes between healthy human individuals. Assay: immunoSEQ multiplex PCR; the TCRdb copy retains only in-frame clones and omits some. The data show some 1.5 million clones, approximately 97% seen once. Sequenced material: naive CD4+ T cells sorted from blood. Subset denoted: CD45RA+ positively selected. Receptor source: a young man in good health.

V usage is TRBV5-4 and J usage is TRBJ2-7; D is possibly TRBD2 (7 bases). The CDR3 runs 15 residues. Germline CDR1 and CDR2: SGHNT and YYREEE (reference sequence). The V end was cut by 4 bases, the J end by 3 bases, with 17 bases between. CDR3 sequence (DNA): TGTGCCAGCAGCCCTGGGGGGCTAGCGGACTACGAGCAGTACTTC. This sequence encodes CASSPGGLADYEQYF.

This chain links TRBV7-9 with TRBJ1-1; D ambiguous. This CDR3 region has 12 residues. The germline V gene encodes CDR1 SEHNR and CDR2 FQNEAQ (reference sequence). V was shortened by 2 bases and J by 7 bases, with 8 bases between the two germline ends. In nucleotides, the CDR3 is TGTGCCAGCAGCTTAATGCGGAGTGAAGCTTTCTTT. Its protein product is CASSLMRSEAFF.

This clone occurred once. CDR3 residues: CASSFGSEDNEQFF. The CDR3 bases are TGCGCCAGCAGCTTTGGTAGCGAGGACAATGAGCAGTTCTTC. This chain uses TRBV5-1 with TRBJ2-1; D perhaps matches TRBD2 (5 bases). V was trimmed by 2 bases and J by 5 bases, leaving 11 bases between them. This CDR3 has 14 amino acids. The germline CDR1 and CDR2 sequences are SGHRS and YFSETQ. The variable domain in full, completed from reference TRBV5-1 and TRBJ2-1, reads KAGVTQTPRYLIKTRGQQVTLSCSPISGHRSVSWYQQTPGQGLQFLFEYFSETQRNKGNFPGRFSGRQFSNSRSEMNVSTLELGDSALYLCASSFGSEDNEQFFGPGTRLTVL.

CDR3 bases: TGTGCCAGCAGCTTAACGCAGCGTGAGACCCAGTACTTC. Translating gives CASSLTQRETQYF. This sequence joins TRBV7-9 and TRBJ2-5; D not resolved. The CDR3 consists of 13 residues. V was clipped by 2 bases and J by 5 bases, with 9 bases between them. The germline gives CDR1 SEHNR, CDR2 FQNEAQ (reference sequence).

This chain joins TRBV6-6 and TRBJ2-1, with D perhaps being TRBD1 or TRBD2 (5 bases each). This CDR3 region has 12 residues. V was pared by 6 bases and J by 8 bases, with 11 bases between. The germline V gene encodes CDR1 MNHNY and CDR2 SVGAGI (reference sequence). Here the CDR3 reads CASSKQGHEQFF. Here the CDR3 DNA reads TGTGCCAGCAGCAAGCAGGGACATGAGCAGTTCTTC.